This T cell receptor (beta chain) was retrieved from a study of radiation and T cells in renal cell carcinoma. The time point: blood 4 weeks post-SBRT, at nephrectomy. Treatment defined: 15 Gy SBRT to primary tumor, nephrectomy 4 weeks later. Profiled with immunoSEQ multiplex PCR; TCRdb holds only in-frame clones, not every one. The data show around 180,000 clones, about 87% seen once. Germline assignment: CDR1 SGHTS and CDR2 YDEGEE. This CDR3 is built from 14 residues. V was clipped by 5 bases and J by 8 bases; unmatched bases: 7. J is TRBJ1-5 and V is TRBV5-8; TRBD1 matches 10 bases. The source is a woman between 45 and 65 years old with renal cell carcinoma. The material was blood, obtained from a patient whose treatment included radiotherapy and nephrectomy. As DNA, the CDR3 is TGTGCCAGCAGAGTAGCCGGGACAGGGGAGCCCCAGCATTTT. This encodes CASRVAGTGEPQHF.